What follows are 5 T cell receptor beta chains derived from one specimen sequenced in a study of identical twins. Each CDR3 protein is one row after TCRdb ran MiXCR on the 5' RACE reads. The sample yields hundreds of thousands of distinct CDR3 sequences, roughly a tenth seen once. Sequencing input: memory (CD45RO+) T cells sorted from blood. The receptors were gathered from a young woman in good health.

The chain joins TRBV20-1 to TRBJ2-3; D remains ambiguous. Germline CDR1 is DFQATT and CDR2 is SNEGSKA (reference sequence). The germline V and J ends were trimmed by 1 base and 6 bases, with 17 bases remaining between them. The CDR3 has 15 residues. The DNA for the CDR3 is TGCAGTGCTAGAGCAGGCAAGGAAGGCTACGATACGCAGTATTTT. Translated, it gives CSARAGKEGYDTQYF.

The J gene is TRBJ2-4, the V gene TRBV3-1; 7 bases agree with TRBD2. Trimming at V came to 0 bases and at J to 8 bases, leaving 1 base not matched to a gene. Germline V lookup: CDR1 LGHDT, CDR2 YNNKEL (reference sequence). This CDR3 has 13 amino acids. This CDR3 is CASSQEGGDIQYF. The DNA for the CDR3 is TGTGCCAGCAGCCAAGAGGGGGGGGACATTCAGTACTTC.

In this sample, this clonotype turned up a few times. The V and J genes are TRBV5-4 and TRBJ2-5; D call uncertain. Trimming took off 0 bases at V and 14 bases at J, with 17 bases between the two ends. The CDR3 covers 13 residues. CDR1 is SGHNT and CDR2 is YYREEE in the germline V gene (reference sequence). CDR3 sequence (DNA): TGTGCCAGCAGCTTGGAACTCGGTTTTGGGAAATACTTC. Translating it yields CASSLELGFGKYF.

The V and J genes are TRBV7-6 and TRBJ2-1; perhaps TRBD2 as D (6 bases). Germline V gives CDR1 SGHVS, CDR2 FNYEAQ. Trimming stripped 5 bases from V and 6 bases from J, with 17 bases between. The CDR3 length is 15 residues. The CDR3 DNA sequence: TGTGCCAGCAGCCCTCGGGACTCGGTGTTCAATGAGCAGTTCTTC. Translating gives CASSPRDSVFNEQFF.

This chain connects TRBV30 to TRBJ2-4; D is unresolved. Trimming removed 2 bases at V and 3 bases at J, with 11 bases between. The CDR3 totals 14 residues. Germline V gives CDR1 GTSNPN, CDR2 SVGIG (reference sequence). The CDR3 DNA reads TGTGCCTGGAGTAACCCCGATGGCAAAAACATTCAGTACTTC. Translation gives CAWSNPDGKNIQYF.